Listed below are T cell receptor beta chains from one sample, sequenced in a study of shared clonotypes between healthy human individuals. Profiling relied on immunoSEQ multiplex PCR, and the TCRdb table lists in-frame clones only, not all of them. The sample has 100,000 or so clones, around half seen once; the top ten hold roughly 16%. Sample: PBMCs. Every receptor here comes from a woman between 35 and 50 years old in good health. Some clones in this sample may be carry-over from other donors' samples. The CDR3 runs from the conserved cysteine through the conserved F or W. A D gene is named only where the DNA matches it firmly. Not every row has a clone size; where given, it reads once, few, many or a size class.

CASHASNTGELFF TGTGCCAGCCATGCTTCGAACACCGGGGAGCTGTTTTTT - TRBV6-1 - TRBJ2-2
CASSLASGQETQYF TGTGCCAGCTCACTGGCTAGCGGCCAAGAGACCCAGTACTTC - TRBV18 TRBD2 TRBJ2-5
CASSLGLNTEAFF TGCGCCAGCAGCTTGGGCCTGAACACTGAAGCTTTCTTT - TRBV4-3 - TRBJ1-1
CAWSVALAPGELFF TGTGCCTGGAGTGTAGCTCTAGCTCCCGGGGAGCTGTTTTTT - TRBV30 - TRBJ2-2
CASSQDWGYNQPQHF TGCGCCAGCAGCCAAGATTGGGGGTACAATCAGCCCCAGCATTTT - TRBV4-1 - TRBJ1-5
CASSLGLSSSYEQYF TGTGCCAGCAGCTTAGGACTTTCTAGCTCCTACGAGCAGTACTTC - TRBV7-2 - TRBJ2-7
CASSLGGAYGYTF TGTGCCAGCAGTTTAGGCGGGGCCTATGGCTACACCTTC few TRBV28 - TRBJ1-2
CASSSDRVAGELFF TGTGCCAGCTCATCGGACAGGGTGGCCGGGGAGCTGTTTTTT many TRBV18 TRBD1 TRBJ2-2
CAWTRTGYYGYTF TGTGCCTGGACGCGGACAGGGTATTATGGCTACACCTTC many TRBV30 TRBD1 TRBJ1-2
CASRPQTGEGETQYF TGTGCCAGCAGACCTCAGACAGGGGAGGGGGAGACCCAGTACTTC few TRBV7-2 - TRBJ2-5
CASSLFGTSGGYTF TGTGCCAGCAGTTTATTCGGGACAAGTGGCGGCTACACCTTC - TRBV28 - TRBJ1-2
CASRARTNYEQYF TGTGCCAGCAGGGCCCGGACTAACTACGAGCAGTACTTC - TRBV2 - TRBJ2-7
CAWSVPSGRPPYEQYF TGTGCCTGGAGTGTACCTAGCGGGAGGCCCCCCTACGAGCAGTACTTC few TRBV30 TRBD2 TRBJ2-7
CASSGGLAVDTQYF TGTGCCAGCAGTGGAGGACTAGCAGTGGATACGCAGTATTTT few TRBV28 TRBD2 TRBJ2-3
CASSPTGTSVKTQYF TGCGCCAGCAGCCCCACTGGGACTAGCGTAAAGACCCAGTACTTC - TRBV5-1 TRBD2 TRBJ2-5
CASSPGRRGQYF TGTGCCAGCAGCCCCGGCCGGAGGGGGCAGTACTTC - TRBV28 - TRBJ2-7
CASQPGSSYEQYF TGTGCCAGTCAACCAGGTTCCTCCTACGAGCAGTACTTC few TRBV28 - TRBJ2-7
CASSPTIGQGYGYTF TGTGCCAGCAGCCCCACTATCGGACAGGGCTATGGCTACACCTTC - TRBV11-2 TRBD1 TRBJ1-2
CASSSGTGNTEAFF TGTGCCAGCAGCTCCGGGACAGGGAACACTGAAGCTTTCTTT - TRBV7-9 TRBD1 TRBJ1-1
CASGWTSGNEQYF TGTGCCAGCGGTTGGACTAGCGGGAATGAGCAGTACTTC - TRBV6-9 TRBD2 TRBJ2-7
CASSFPTSGEETQYF TGTGCCAGCAGCTTCCCGACTAGCGGGGAAGAGACCCAGTACTTC - TRBV7-9 TRBD2 TRBJ2-5
CAWNLERSYEQYF TGTGCCTGGAACCTCGAGAGATCCTACGAGCAGTACTTC once TRBV30 - TRBJ2-7
CAISPGPGSYEQYF TGTGCCATCAGTCCGGGGCCTGGCTCTTACGAGCAGTACTTC many TRBV10-3 - TRBJ2-7
CASSQDPGGSSYEQYF TGCGCCAGCAGCCAAGATCCTGGGGGGAGTTCCTACGAGCAGTACTTC - TRBV4-3 - TRBJ2-7
CASSALPGGSRGLASYEQYF TGTGCCAGCAGCGCCCTTCCAGGGGGCTCTAGGGGACTAGCGAGCTACGAGCAGTACTTC many TRBV28 TRBD2 TRBJ2-7
CASSVSGAIPNEQFF TGTGCCAGCAGCGTAAGCGGAGCAATTCCCAATGAGCAGTTCTTC - TRBV9 - TRBJ2-1
CSALEGLEQYF TGCAGCGCCTTGGAGGGTCTCGAGCAGTACTTC - TRBV29-1 - TRBJ2-7
CAWSDRGPDKAFF TGTGCCTGGTCTGACAGGGGGCCAGATAAAGCTTTCTTT many TRBV30 TRBD1 TRBJ1-1
CASSFLGQGNYGYTF TGTGCCAGCAGCTTCCTCGGACAGGGGAACTATGGCTACACCTTC - TRBV5-6 TRBD1 TRBJ1-2
CATSKGLAGGATGELFF TGTGCCACCAGCAAGGGACTAGCGGGAGGGGCCACCGGGGAGCTGTTTTTT - TRBV15 TRBD2 TRBJ2-2
CASSHILRIRNSPLHF TGCGCCAGCAGCCACATACTCCGGATACGGAATTCACCCCTCCACTTT - TRBV4-3 - TRBJ1-6
CSVRTSGRPEFSTDTQYF TGCAGCGTTCGGACTAGCGGGAGGCCAGAATTTTCCACAGATACGCAGTATTTT - TRBV29-1 TRBD2 TRBJ2-3
CATRADRGEANTGELFF TGTGCCACCAGAGCGGACAGGGGCGAAGCGAACACCGGGGAGCTGTTTTTT - TRBV10-3 TRBD1 TRBJ2-2
CASSFFLGNTQYF TGTGCCAGCAGTTTTTTCCTCGGGAATACGCAGTATTTT - TRBV27 - TRBJ2-3
CASSPDRGDEQYF TGTGCCAGCTCACCGGACAGGGGCGACGAGCAGTACTTC many TRBV18 TRBD1 TRBJ2-7
CASSQDHGSTGELFF TGTGCCAGCAGCCAAGATCACGGGAGTACCGGGGAGCTGTTTTTT many TRBV7-9 - TRBJ2-2
CASSLDFSRSYEQYF TGTGCCAGCAGTTTAGATTTTAGCCGTTCCTACGAGCAGTACTTC - TRBV28 - TRBJ2-7
CSVEGYTNTEAFF TGCAGCGTTGAAGGGTACACGAACACTGAAGCTTTCTTT - TRBV29-1 - TRBJ1-1
CASSQIGAQYF TGTGCCAGCAGTCAGATTGGGGCCCAGTACTTC few TRBV28 - TRBJ2-5
CASSGTAPYEQYF TGTGCCAGCAGCGGGACAGCACCCTACGAGCAGTACTTC once TRBV11-2 TRBD1 TRBJ2-7
CASSLAGTSGTPYEQYF TGTGCCAGCAGCTTAGCCGGGACTAGCGGGACCCCCTACGAGCAGTACTTC - TRBV7-2 TRBD2 TRBJ2-7
CASSPLGSSYEQYF TGTGCCAGCAGCCCCCTTGGCTCTAGCTACGAGCAGTACTTC - TRBV7-9 - TRBJ2-7